The clone carrying this T cell receptor beta chain is a singleton in its sample. This record belongs to a study of shared clonotypes between healthy human individuals. About the research overall: Researchers assigned three CD4 naive, three CD4 memory, two CD8 naive and one CD8 memory plate to each donor.

Here immunoSEQ multiplex PCR was the method, and the copy in TCRdb shows in-frame clones only, minus some. Of approximately 650,000 clones in the sample, roughly 96% were seen once. Looked up from germline, CDR1 is SGHNT and CDR2 is YYREEE (reference sequence). The CDR3 is made up of 13 amino acids. Terminally differentiated effector memory CD45RA+ cells were excluded by CCR7 positive selection of CD45RO-negative cells. Free of recent acute infections or vaccinations, the donors were healthy HIV-negative adults. The sequenced material came from naive CD8+ T cells sorted from blood. The chain joins TRBV5-4 to TRBJ2-5; D perhaps matches TRBD2 (6 bases). The end of the DNA is better explained by TRBJ2-7, so the J call may be wrong. The receptor comes from a woman aged 25 to 39 in good health. CDR3 protein: CASSFGGVGEQYF. Written as DNA, the CDR3 is TGTGCCAGCAGCTTCGGGGGAGTAGGCGAGCAGTACTTC.